This TCR beta chain originates from a study of T cell changes during pregnancy in multiple sclerosis. The CDR3 length is 18 residues. Data came from immunoSEQ multiplex PCR; TCRdb stores just in-frame clones and leaves some out. The sample records some 110,000 clones, 80% to 95% being singletons. The sample in question was peripheral blood, obtained after pregnancy. This TCR came from a female donor with multiple sclerosis, enrolled in a pregnancy study. V and J are TRBV1 and TRBJ2-1; TRBD2 is the table's D call, not checked against the DNA. TRBV1 is tagged as a pseudogene. The CDR3 DNA follows: TGCACCAGCAGCCAAGCGAATCATAGCGGGAGCTCCTACAATGAGCAGTTCTTC. It translates to CTSSQANHSGSSYNEQFF.